This TCR beta chain was sequenced for a study of patients and donors after allogeneic stem cell transplantation. From the RT-PCR reads, TCRdb called clonotypes with MiXCR, one entry per CDR3 protein. The sample contains fewer than 250,000 distinct CDR3 sequences, less than 15% of which appear only once. The V gene's germline CDR1 is LGHDT and CDR2 YNNKEL (reference sequence). The CDR3 has 15 residues. V was clipped by 7 bases and J by 0 bases, with 15 bases between them. What was sequenced was blood, either unsorted or a sorted T cell fraction (not recorded which). The receptor's source is a human donor who was either an allogeneic HSCT recipient or a stem cell or donor lymphocyte infusion donor (not recorded which). It is not recorded whose cells these are; they may come from a transplant donor. The chain is built from TRBV3-1 and TRBJ1-1; D remains unclear. CDR3 protein: CASKRPSGMNTEAFF. CDR3 coding DNA: TGTGCCAGCAAACGACCCTCGGGCATGAACACTGAAGCTTTCTTT.